Each of the 12 T cell receptor beta chains below was sequenced from the same sample in a study of blood T cell repertoires in COVID-19. Assay used: immunoSEQ multiplex PCR; TCRdb lists only in-frame clones, some missing. Among more than 130,000 clones listed, about four fifths were seen once. Sequencing was performed on peripheral blood. These receptors originate from a human donor in a cohort sampled during active COVID-19.

The chain recombines TRBV30 with TRBJ2-7; tentative D call: TRBD1 (6 bases). Trimming cost V 2 bases and J 2 bases, with 25 bases left between them. Germline CDR1 GTSNPN, CDR2 SVGIG (reference sequence). There are 18 residues in the CDR3. The chain's CDR3 is CAWSRGGQIGPRAYEQYF. CDR3 nucleotide sequence: TGTGCCTGGAGTCGGGGTGGACAGATCGGCCCCAGGGCCTACGAGCAGTACTTC.

The chain has TRBV4-1 and TRBJ2-3; TRBD1 might be the D (5 bases). CDR1 is MGHRA and CDR2 is YSYEKL in the germline V gene. This CDR3 comprises 13 residues. V lost 4 bases to trimming and J lost 3 bases, with 8 bases between them. The CDR3 here is CASSLRGTDTQYF. The CDR3 nucleotides are TGCGCCAGCAGCCTAAGGGGAACAGATACGCAGTATTTT.

V and J are TRBV7-2 and TRBJ2-2; D remains unclear. The CDR3 consists of 15 residues. Germline V gene lookup returns CDR1 SGHTA and CDR2 FQGNSA. V lost 3 bases, J lost 2 bases, and 10 bases lay in between. CDR3 DNA: TGTGCCAGCAGCTTGAAGATGAGTAACACCGGGGAGCTGTTTTTT. Amino acids: CASSLKMSNTGELFF.

CDR3 loop: CASFYDAGGPSEQFF. The CDR3, as DNA: TGCGCCAGTTTTTACGATGCGGGGGGGCCCAGTGAGCAGTTCTTC. The V call is TRBV5-1, the J call TRBJ2-1, with TRBD2 matching over 9 bases. V gave up 8 bases and J gave up 9 bases; unmatched junction bases: 15. The CDR3 runs to 15 residues. The germline V gene has CDR1 SGHRS and CDR2 YFSETQ.

The V call is TRBV7-6, the J call TRBJ1-1, with TRBD1 identical over 8 bases. After removal of 5 bases from V and 0 bases from J, the junction contained 5 bases not matched to a gene. This CDR3 spans 15 amino acids. CDR1 is SGHVS and CDR2 is FNYEAQ in the germline V gene. The CDR3 reads CASSRTGRLNTEAFF. The CDR3 bases are TGTGCCAGCAGCAGGACAGGGAGGTTGAACACTGAAGCTTTCTTT. The full variable domain, its missing parts supplied by reference TRBV7-6 and TRBJ1-1, is GAGVSQSPRYKVTKRGQDVALRCDPISGHVSLYWYRQALGQGPEFLTYFNYEAQQDKSGLPNDRFSAERPEGSISTLTIQRTEQRDSAMYRCASSRTGRLNTEAFFGQGTRLTVV.

The chain recombines TRBV19 with TRBJ1-3; no definite D call. The CDR3 spans 16 residues. Germline-derived CDR1 and CDR2 are LNHDA and SQIVND (reference sequence). V lost 3 bases and J lost 0, with 12 bases in between. The CDR3 is CASSMRAGDSGNTIYF. As DNA, the CDR3 is TGTGCCAGTAGTATGCGGGCAGGCGACTCTGGAAACACCATATATTTT. The complete variable domain, with remaining parts taken from reference TRBV19 and TRBJ1-3, reads DGGITQSPKYLFRKEGQNVTLSCEQNLNHDAMYWYRQDPGQGLRLIYYSQIVNDFQKGDIAEGYSVSREKKESFPLTVTSAQKNPTAFYLCASSMRAGDSGNTIYFGEGSWLTVV.

The chain carries TRBV18 and TRBJ2-7; 13 bases fit TRBD2. Trimming cost V 3 bases and J 1 base; bases outside gene matches: 3. There are 16 residues in the CDR3. Germline CDR1 KGHSH, CDR2 LQKENI. The CDR3 DNA reads as TGTGCCAGCTCACCCACTAGCGGGGGGGCTTCCTACGAGCAGTACTTC. The encoded protein is CASSPTSGGASYEQYF.

The chain recombines TRBV18 with TRBJ2-2; the D gene is possibly TRBD1 (6 bases). Germline assignment: CDR1 KGHSH and CDR2 LQKENI. This CDR3 has 16 amino acids. The V and J ends lost 1 base and 1 base respectively, with 10 bases between them. The CDR3 loop reads CASSPLGTLNTGELFF. The DNA of the CDR3 is TGTGCCAGCTCACCACTAGGGACACTGAACACCGGGGAGCTGTTTTTT.

The chain combines TRBV4-3 with TRBJ2-7; the D gene is possibly TRBD1 (6 bases). The V and J ends lost 0 bases and 2 bases respectively, with 14 bases between them. CDR1 and CDR2 from the germline V gene are LGHNA and YSLEER. The CDR3 has 16 amino acids. CDR3 sequence (DNA): TGCGCCAGCAGCCAAGATTATGGACAGCTAGCCTACGAGCAGTACTTC. This encodes CASSQDYGQLAYEQYF.

This CDR3 reads CASSPGGAGELFF. The CDR3 region has the DNA TGTGCCAGCTCACCGGGAGGCGCCGGGGAGCTGTTTTTT. The chain is built from TRBV18 and TRBJ2-2, with a weak D call TRBD2 (6 bases). CDR1 KGHSH and CDR2 LQKENI come from the germline V gene. V was clipped by 3 bases and J by 6 bases, with 8 bases between them. The CDR3 has 13 residues. Together with reference TRBV18 and TRBJ2-2, the CDR3 gives the full variable domain: NAGVMQNPRHLVRRRGQEARLRCSPMKGHSHVYWYRQLPEEGLKFMVYLQKENIIDESGMPKERFSAEFPKEGPSILRIQQVVRGDSAAYFCASSPGGAGELFFGEGSRLTVL.

The chain recombines TRBV19 with TRBJ2-1, with TRBD2 identical over 9 bases. The CDR3 is 15 amino acids. From germline, CDR1 is LNHDA and CDR2 SQIVND (reference sequence). With V trimmed by 1 base and J by 6 bases, 4 bases remained unmatched. The chain's CDR3 is CASSIGGGASNEQFF. CDR3 sequence (DNA): TGTGCCAGTAGTATAGGCGGGGGGGCCAGCAATGAGCAGTTCTTC.

The chain employs TRBV12-3 or TRBV12-4 and TRBJ1-2; D is uncertain. The CDR3 contains 13 residues. V lost 5 bases and J lost 8, with 15 bases in between. CDR3 amino acids: CASSLRHPGGYTF. Written as DNA, the CDR3 is TGTGCCAGCAGTCTCCGACACCCTGGCGGCTACACCTTC.